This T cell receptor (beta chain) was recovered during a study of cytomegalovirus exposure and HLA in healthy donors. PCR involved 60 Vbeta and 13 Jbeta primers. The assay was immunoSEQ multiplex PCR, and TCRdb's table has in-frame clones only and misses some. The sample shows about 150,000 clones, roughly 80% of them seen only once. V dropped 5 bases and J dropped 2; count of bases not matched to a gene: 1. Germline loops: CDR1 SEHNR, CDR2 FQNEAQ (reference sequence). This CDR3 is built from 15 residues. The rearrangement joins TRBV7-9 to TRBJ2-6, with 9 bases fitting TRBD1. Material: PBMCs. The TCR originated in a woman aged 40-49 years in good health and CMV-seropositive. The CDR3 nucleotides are TGTGCCAGCAGCGGGACAGGGACTGGGGCCAACGTCCTGACTTTC. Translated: CASSGTGTGANVLTF.